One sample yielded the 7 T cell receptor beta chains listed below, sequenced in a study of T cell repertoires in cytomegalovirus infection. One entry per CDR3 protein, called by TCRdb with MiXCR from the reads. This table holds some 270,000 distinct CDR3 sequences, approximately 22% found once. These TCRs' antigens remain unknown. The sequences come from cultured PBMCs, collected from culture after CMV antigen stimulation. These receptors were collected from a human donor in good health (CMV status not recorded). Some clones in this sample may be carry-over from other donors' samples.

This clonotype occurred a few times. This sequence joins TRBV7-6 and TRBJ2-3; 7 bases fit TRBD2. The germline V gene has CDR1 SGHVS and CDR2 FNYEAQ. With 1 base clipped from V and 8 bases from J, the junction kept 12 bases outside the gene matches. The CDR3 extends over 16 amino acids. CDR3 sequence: CASSLGASGPPGTQYF. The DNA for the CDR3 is TGTGCCAGCAGCTTAGGGGCTAGCGGTCCCCCTGGTACGCAGTATTTT.

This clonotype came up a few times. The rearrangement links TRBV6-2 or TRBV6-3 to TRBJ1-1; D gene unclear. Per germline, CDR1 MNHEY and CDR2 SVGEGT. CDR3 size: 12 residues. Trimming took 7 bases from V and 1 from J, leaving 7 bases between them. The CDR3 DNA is TGTGCCAGCAAGGATCCGAACACTGAAGCTTTCTTT. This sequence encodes CASKDPNTEAFF.

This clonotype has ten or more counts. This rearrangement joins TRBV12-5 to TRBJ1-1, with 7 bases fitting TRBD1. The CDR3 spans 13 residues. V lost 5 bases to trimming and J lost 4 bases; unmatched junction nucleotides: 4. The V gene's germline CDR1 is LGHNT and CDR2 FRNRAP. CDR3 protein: CASGRDRVTEAFF. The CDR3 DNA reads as TGTGCTAGTGGTCGAGACAGGGTCACTGAAGCTTTCTTT.

CDR3 sequence: CASRNTGYPEQFF. The CDR3, as DNA: TGTGCCAGCAGGAATACAGGTTACCCTGAGCAGTTCTTC. The rearrangement links TRBV6-1 to TRBJ2-1, with a weak D call TRBD1 (5 bases). With 6 bases removed from V and 9 bases from J, the gap between germline ends came to 15 bases. Germline V CDR1 and CDR2: MNHNS, SASEGT. The CDR3 has 13 amino acids.

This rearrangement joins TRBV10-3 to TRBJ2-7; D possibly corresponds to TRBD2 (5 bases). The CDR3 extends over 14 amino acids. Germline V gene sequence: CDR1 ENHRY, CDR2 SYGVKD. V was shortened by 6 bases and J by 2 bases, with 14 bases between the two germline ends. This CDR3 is CAIRADFPPYEQYV. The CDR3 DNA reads TGTGCCATCAGAGCGGACTTCCCCCCCTACGAGCAGTACGTC.

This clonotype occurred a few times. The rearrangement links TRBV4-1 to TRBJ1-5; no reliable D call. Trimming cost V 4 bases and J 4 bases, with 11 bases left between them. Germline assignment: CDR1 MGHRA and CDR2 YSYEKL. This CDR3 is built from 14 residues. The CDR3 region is CASSRTDLNQPQHF. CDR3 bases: TGCGCCAGCAGCCGGACGGATCTGAATCAGCCCCAGCATTTT.

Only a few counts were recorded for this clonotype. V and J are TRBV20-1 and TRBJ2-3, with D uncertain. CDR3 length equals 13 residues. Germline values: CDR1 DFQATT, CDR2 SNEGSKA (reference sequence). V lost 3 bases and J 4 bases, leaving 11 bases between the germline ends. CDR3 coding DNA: TGCAGTGCTAGTGGCATGCCCGCAGATACGCAGTATTTT. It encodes CSASGMPADTQYF.